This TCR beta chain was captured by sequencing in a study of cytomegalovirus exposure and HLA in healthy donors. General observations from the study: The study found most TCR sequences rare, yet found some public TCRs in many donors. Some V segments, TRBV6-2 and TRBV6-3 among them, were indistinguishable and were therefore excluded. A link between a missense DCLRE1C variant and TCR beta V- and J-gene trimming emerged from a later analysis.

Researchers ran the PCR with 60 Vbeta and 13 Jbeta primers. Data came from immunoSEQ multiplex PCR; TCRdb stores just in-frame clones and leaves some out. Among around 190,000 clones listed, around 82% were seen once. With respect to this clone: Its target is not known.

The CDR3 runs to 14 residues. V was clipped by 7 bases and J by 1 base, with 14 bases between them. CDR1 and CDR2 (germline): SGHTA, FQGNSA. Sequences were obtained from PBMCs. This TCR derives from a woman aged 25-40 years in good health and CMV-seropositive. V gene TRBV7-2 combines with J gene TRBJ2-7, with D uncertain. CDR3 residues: CASKRLPISYEQYF. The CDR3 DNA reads TGTGCCAGCAAACGACTTCCTATTTCCTACGAGCAGTACTTC.